The 27 T cell receptor beta chains presented below share a single source sample, sequenced in a study of memory CD4+ T cells and cytomegalovirus serostatus. Sequenced by immunoSEQ multiplex PCR; TCRdb stores in-frame clones only, minus some. The sample gives under 100,000 clones, around 80% of which show up once; roughly 0.8% is in the top ten. The sort gate was single viable CD3+CD4+CD8-CD45RO+ cells for memory CD4+ T cells. The sample comprised memory CD4+ T cells from blood. These receptors came from an adult in good health and CMV-seronegative.

This rearrangement joins TRBV5-6 to TRBJ2-5, with TRBD2 matching 7 bases. The length of the CDR3 is 14 residues. Germline loops: CDR1 SGHDT, CDR2 YYEEEE. With V trimmed by 3 bases and J by 3 bases, 5 bases remained unmatched. The chain's CDR3 is CASSSGLNKETQYF. CDR3 sequence (DNA): TGTGCCAGCAGCTCGGGACTAAATAAAGAGACCCAGTACTTC.

This chain connects TRBV5-8 to TRBJ1-4; the D is unclear. CDR3 length: 16 amino acids. Trimming removed 1 base from V and 8 bases from J, with 18 bases in between. The V gene's germline CDR1 is SGHTS and CDR2 YDEGEE. The CDR3 loop is CASSLTGALVGEKLFF. CDR3 DNA sequence: TGTGCCAGCAGCTTGACTGGAGCCCTGGTGGGGGAAAAACTGTTTTTT.

This clone qualifies as medium-sized. This sequence joins TRBV30 and TRBJ2-2; possibly TRBD1 for D (5 bases). The germline gives CDR1 GTSNPN, CDR2 SVGIG (reference sequence). This CDR3 has 15 residues. Trimming left V 0 bases short and J 3 bases short, with 11 bases between. CDR3 DNA: TGTGCCTGGAGTGTAATAGACAGCGACACCGGGGAGCTGTTTTTT. Its translation is CAWSVIDSDTGELFF.

The rearrangement links TRBV30 to TRBJ1-6; 9 bases match TRBD1. The germline V gene encodes CDR1 GTSNPN and CDR2 SVGIG (reference sequence). The CDR3 runs 13 residues. Unmatched junction bases numbered 6, after V lost 5 bases and J lost 10 bases. CDR3 residues: CAWCRDRESPLHF. CDR3 bases: TGTGCCTGGTGCCGGGACAGGGAATCACCCCTCCACTTT.

The V gene is TRBV30, the J gene TRBJ2-7, with 9 bases lining up with TRBD1. CDR3 length equals 14 residues. The V gene's germline CDR1 is GTSNPN and CDR2 SVGIG (reference sequence). V lost 0 bases to trimming and J lost 0 bases; unmatched junction nucleotides: 0. CDR3 bases: TGTGCCTGGAGTGTGGACAGGGGCTCCTACGAGCAGTACTTC. Protein: CAWSVDRGSYEQYF.

The chain carries TRBV6-4 and TRBJ2-6; 7 bases line up with TRBD1. The junction had 8 bases not matched to a gene; V was cut back by 8 bases and J by 4 bases. The V gene's germline CDR1 is MRHNA and CDR2 SNTAGT. CDR3 length: 15 amino acids. CDR3 sequence (DNA): TGTGCCAGCGGGGACACAGGGGCCGGGGCCAACGTCCTGACTTTC. Translation gives CASGDTGAGANVLTF.

The rearrangement uses TRBV7-6 and TRBJ2-3; a weak D match, TRBD2 (6 bases). Trimming stripped 1 base from V and 2 bases from J, with 10 bases between. Germline assignment: CDR1 SGHVS and CDR2 FNYEAQ. The CDR3 covers 15 residues. The CDR3 DNA follows: TGTGCCAGCAGCTTAGGTGGCGGGATCACAGATACGCAGTATTTT. Translated: CASSLGGGITDTQYF.

The gene calls are TRBV9 and TRBJ2-7, with D maybe TRBD2 (5 bases). Trimming shortened V by 4 bases and J by 7 bases, and 12 bases separated the two germline ends. Germline V gene lookup returns CDR1 SGDLS and CDR2 YYNGEE. There are 12 residues in the CDR3. As DNA, the CDR3 is TGTGCCAGCAGCCGTATCGGCGGGGAGCAGTACTTC. Translation: CASSRIGGEQYF.

This clone was detected once. This rearrangement joins TRBV6-5 to TRBJ1-2; D gene uncertain. Germline loops: CDR1 MNHEY, CDR2 SVGAGI. Between the trimmed V and J ends, which lost 6 bases and 3 bases, there was a span of 11 bases. This CDR3 has 13 residues. The CDR3 DNA follows: TGTGCCAGCAGCCAGACGGTGCACTATGGCTACACCTTC. Protein sequence: CASSQTVHYGYTF.

CDR3 sequence: CASSHGLAGGRSYEQYF. The CDR3 DNA reads as TGTGCCAGCAGCCACGGACTAGCGGGGGGTCGCTCCTACGAGCAGTACTTC. This rearrangement joins TRBV5-4 to TRBJ2-7; TRBD2 matches 14 bases. The CDR3 length is 17 residues. Germline CDR1 and CDR2: SGHNT and YYREEE (reference sequence). V was clipped by 4 bases and J by 0 bases; unmatched bases: 6.

The genes are TRBV10-3 and TRBJ2-1; TRBD2 is a possible D gene (5 bases). Trimming shortened V by 4 bases and J by 2 bases, and 9 bases separated the two germline ends. Germline V CDR1 and CDR2: ENHRY, SYGVKD. CDR3 length equals 14 residues. In DNA form, the CDR3 reads TGTGCCATCAGTGGGCTAGCTACCTACAATGAGCAGTTCTTC. Translated, it gives CAISGLATYNEQFF.

This chain links TRBV7-2 with TRBJ1-2; TRBD1 might be the D (5 bases). Germline loops: CDR1 SGHTA, CDR2 FQGNSA. The CDR3 consists of 13 residues. V lost 1 base to trimming and J lost 4 bases, with 7 bases between them. CDR3 coding DNA: TGTGCCAGCAGCTTAGAGGGGATCTATGGCTACACCTTC. This gives the protein CASSLEGIYGYTF.

The J gene is TRBJ1-4, the V gene TRBV5-1, with 9 bases aligning to TRBD1. The junction had 17 bases not matched to a gene; V was cut back by 3 bases and J by 8 bases. The CDR3 extends over 18 amino acids. Germline V gene lookup returns CDR1 SGHRS and CDR2 YFSETQ. The CDR3 spells CASSSTGQGRGVREKLFF. The CDR3, as DNA: TGCGCCAGCAGCTCCACTGGACAGGGGAGGGGGGTTCGAGAAAAACTGTTTTTT.

The rearrangement links TRBV11-3 to TRBJ2-3, with a tentative D call TRBD1 (5 bases). Germline V gene sequence: CDR1 SGHNT, CDR2 YENEEA. Trimming removed 1 base from V and 2 bases from J, with 7 bases in between. CDR3 length: 14 residues. CDR3 in DNA: TGTGCCAGCAGCTTAGGTGGGGCCACAGATACGCAGTATTTT. As protein: CASSLGGATDTQYF.

This clone was observed a few times. The rearrangement links TRBV15 to TRBJ1-1; D unclear. The CDR3 is 14 amino acids. Trimming removed 0 bases from V and 1 base from J, with 6 bases in between. Germline loops: CDR1 LNHNV, CDR2 YYDKDF (reference sequence). Here the CDR3 reads CATSRDRRNTEAFF. CDR3 sequence (DNA): TGTGCCACCAGCAGAGATCGCAGGAACACTGAAGCTTTCTTT.

V is TRBV2 and J is TRBJ1-2; D remains unclear. The CDR3 runs to 14 residues. The V and J ends lost 7 bases and 0 bases respectively, with 12 bases between them. Germline assignment: CDR1 SNHLY and CDR2 FYNNEI. The CDR3 spells CASKRGQTNYGYTF. The DNA of the CDR3 is TGTGCCAGCAAGCGGGGTCAGACTAACTATGGCTACACCTTC.

The V call is TRBV2, the J call TRBJ2-4; 8 bases are a match to TRBD1. This CDR3 comprises 15 residues. V was clipped by 7 bases and J by 0 bases; unmatched bases: 5. The V gene's germline CDR1 is SNHLY and CDR2 FYNNEI. The DNA of the CDR3 is TGTGCCAGCATTACGGACAGGGTAGCCAAAAACATTCAGTACTTC. Translating gives CASITDRVAKNIQYF.

The CDR3 DNA reads TGTGCCAGCAGGGGAGGGGACAGGGGGGGGGAGCATGGCTACACCTTC. Its protein is CASRGGDRGGEHGYTF. This sequence joins TRBV6-6 and TRBJ1-2; 11 nucleotides agree with TRBD1. This CDR3 spans 16 amino acids. V lost 6 bases to trimming and J lost 6 bases; unmatched junction nucleotides: 12. Germline CDR1 is MNHNY and CDR2 is SVGAGI (reference sequence).

V and J are TRBV4-2 and TRBJ2-5; D perhaps matches TRBD2 (6 bases). The V end was cut by 5 bases, the J end by 2 bases, with 12 bases between. The CDR3 runs to 14 residues. The germline V gene encodes CDR1 LGHNA and CDR2 YNFKEQ. CDR3 sequence: CASSGGGDQETQYF. DNA for the CDR3: TGTGCCAGCAGCGGCGGAGGGGATCAAGAGACCCAGTACTTC.

This clone has only a few counts. V gene TRBV25-1 combines with J gene TRBJ2-2; 7 bases fit TRBD1. Trimming removed 4 bases from V and 0 bases from J; junction bases left unmatched: 5. The CDR3 extends over 16 amino acids. Germline loops: CDR1 MGHDK, CDR2 SYGVNS. CDR3: CASSADRAANTGELFF. CDR3 DNA: TGTGCCAGCAGTGCCGACAGGGCCGCGAACACCGGGGAGCTGTTTTTT.

V gene TRBV5-1 combines with J gene TRBJ2-5, with 10 positions matching TRBD2. The germline CDR1 and CDR2 sequences are SGHRS and YFSETQ. J gave up 1 base and V 5 bases, and 5 bases lay outside the gene matches. CDR3 size: 15 residues. The CDR3 DNA is TGCGCCAGCAGAATAGCGGGGGGACTCCAAGAGACCCAGTACTTC. The encoded protein is CASRIAGGLQETQYF.

Details on this clone: Different DNA sequences within this sample yield the same CDR3. J is TRBJ2-7 and V is TRBV7-2; D is unclear. V lost 4 bases and J lost 2, with 6 bases in between. The germline V gene has CDR1 SGHTA and CDR2 FQGNSA. The CDR3 sequence is 12 residues long. CDR3 amino acids: CASSSTAYEQYF. The CDR3 region has the DNA TGTGCCAGCAGCTCCACCGCCTACGAGCAGTACTTC. The full variable domain, completed using reference TRBV7-2 and TRBJ2-7, is GAGVSQSPSNKVTEKGKDVELRCDPISGHTALYWYRQSLGQGLEFLIYFQGNSAPDKSGLPSDRFSAERTGGSVSTLTIQRTQQEDSAVYLCASSSTAYEQYFGPGTRLTVT.

V is TRBV6-1 and J is TRBJ1-5, with TRBD1 as a possible D gene (6 bases). Between the trimmed V and J ends, which lost 6 bases and 3 bases, there was a span of 15 bases. CDR3 size: 15 residues. CDR1 is MNHNS and CDR2 is SASEGT in the germline V gene. The CDR3: CASRAIGTPNQPQHF. The CDR3 region has the DNA TGTGCCAGCAGAGCTATCGGGACACCCAATCAGCCCCAGCATTTT.

The chain joins TRBV19 to TRBJ1-2; 7 bases align to TRBD1. With 3 bases clipped from V and 4 bases from J, the junction kept 11 bases outside the gene matches. The CDR3 runs 16 residues. Per the germline V gene, CDR1 is LNHDA and CDR2 is SQIVND (reference sequence). CDR3 nucleotide sequence: TGTGCCAGTAGTATCCCGACAGGGCTGCTGCGCTATGGCTACACCTTC. This encodes CASSIPTGLLRYGYTF.

The chain has TRBV9 and TRBJ1-6; D remains unclear. CDR1 is SGDLS and CDR2 is YYNGEE in the germline V gene. The CDR3 is 13 amino acids. Trimming removed 3 bases from V and 7 bases from J, with 8 bases in between. The CDR3 region is CASSAMRNSPLHF. CDR3 in DNA: TGTGCCAGCAGCGCCATGAGGAATTCACCCCTCCACTTT.

This clone was counted only a few times. The chain uses TRBV10-3 and TRBJ1-1; a possible D gene is TRBD1 (5 bases). The CDR3 sequence is 13 residues long. Per germline, CDR1 ENHRY and CDR2 SYGVKD. V shed 4 bases and J shed 4 bases, with 10 bases lying between them. The CDR3 sequence: CAISGQTGTEAFF. CDR3 sequence (DNA): TGTGCCATCAGTGGACAGACTGGCACTGAAGCTTTCTTT.

The rearrangement links TRBV6-6 to TRBJ1-1, with a possible D match to TRBD1 (5 bases). The V gene's germline CDR1 is MNHNY and CDR2 SVGAGI (reference sequence). V lost 4 bases to trimming and J lost 0 bases, with 15 bases between them. This CDR3 is built from 16 residues. The CDR3 DNA reads TGTGCCAGCAGTTCCACCAGGGAGGGGATGAACACTGAAGCTTTCTTT. It specifies CASSSTREGMNTEAFF.